This record looks at one T cell receptor beta chain sequence and its context. These data belong to a study of blood T cell repertoires in COVID-19. Across the whole study: The United States, Italy and Spain supplied acute and convalescent COVID-19 samples.

Method: immunoSEQ multiplex PCR; TCRdb's copy keeps in-frame clones and lacks some. The table includes some 100,000 clones, approximately 86% detected once. Unmatched junction bases numbered 6, after V lost 4 bases and J lost 7 bases. Germline V gene data show CDR1 as LGHDT and CDR2 as YNNKEL (reference sequence). The length of the CDR3 is 14 residues. Material: PBMCs or T cells enriched from blood (not recorded which). This receptor was taken from a woman aged 45-65 years who had recovered from COVID-19. The chain uses TRBV3-1 (or the pseudogene TRBV3-2) and TRBJ1-5; 8 nucleotides line up with TRBD1. The CDR3 sequence: CASSPRTGSQPQHF. As DNA, the CDR3 is TGTGCCAGCAGCCCCCGGACAGGGAGCCAGCCCCAGCATTTT.